The 30 T cell receptor beta chains listed next were all sequenced from one sample in a study of T cells after somatic rescue of genetic block. Sequenced by immunoSEQ multiplex PCR; TCRdb stores in-frame clones only, minus some. The repertoire consists of 9,500 to 15,000 clones, with 71% occurring once and the leading ten covering about an eighth. The sample taken for sequencing was peripheral blood mononuclear cells (PBMCs). Receptor source: a boy younger than 18.

The chain employs TRBV7-6 and TRBJ2-5, with D unresolved. The better agreement between TRBJ2-7 and the DNA end casts doubt on the J call. The CDR3 is made up of 15 amino acids. Germline V CDR1 and CDR2: SGHVS, FNYEAQ. The chain's CDR3 is CASSLGNLGWYEQYF. CDR3 DNA: TGTGCCAGCAGCTTAGGGAACCTGGGCTGGTACGAGCAGTACTTC.

This chain joins TRBV9 and TRBJ2-3, with D possibly being TRBD2 (6 bases). The CDR3 is made up of 14 amino acids. The germline V gene has CDR1 SGDLS and CDR2 YYNGEE. The germline V and J ends were trimmed by 2 bases and 2 bases, with 9 bases remaining between them. CDR3 region: CASSVAGLTDTQYF. The CDR3 DNA follows: TGTGCCAGCAGCGTGGCGGGGCTCACAGATACGCAGTATTTT.

This clone was detected once. This chain links TRBV7-9 with TRBJ1-6; D gene unclear. V lost 3 bases, J lost 4 bases, and 7 bases lay in between. The CDR3 contains 14 residues. Germline-derived CDR1 and CDR2 are SEHNR and FQNEAQ (reference sequence). CDR3 DNA sequence: TGTGCCAGCAGCTTGGACCGTTATAATTCACCCCTCCACTTT. Its protein is CASSLDRYNSPLHF.

V and J are TRBV11-2 and TRBJ2-5; maybe TRBD1 (6 bases). The V end was cut by 1 base, the J end by 4 bases, with 10 bases between. The CDR3 loop spans 14 amino acids. The V gene's germline CDR1 is SGHAT and CDR2 FQNNGV. CDR3 region: CASSLALGGETQYF. The CDR3, as DNA: TGTGCCAGCAGCTTAGCCCTAGGGGGAGAGACCCAGTACTTC. Based on the CDR3 plus reference TRBV11-2 and TRBJ2-5, the full variable domain is EAGVAQSPRYKIIEKRQSVAFWCNPISGHATLYWYQQILGQGPKLLIQFQNNGVVDDSQLPKDRFSAERLKGVDSTLKIQPAKLEDSAVYLCASSLALGGETQYFGPGTRLLVL.

V usage is TRBV28 and J usage is TRBJ2-1; no firm D call. The CDR3 contains 14 residues. The V gene's germline CDR1 is MDHEN and CDR2 SYDVKM. Trimming pared 4 bases from V and 4 bases from J, leaving 11 bases between. The CDR3 region is CASSSRGRYNEQFF. The CDR3 DNA reads TGTGCCAGCAGTTCTCGAGGACGGTACAATGAGCAGTTCTTC.

This clone showed up just a few times. This rearrangement joins TRBV7-3 to TRBJ2-1; 12 bases map to TRBD2. The CDR3 loop spans 15 amino acids. Germline CDR1 and CDR2: SGHTA and FQGTGA. The J segment lost 7 bases and the V segment lost 5 bases, leaving 6 bases of the junction unmatched. The CDR3 region has the DNA TGTGCCAGCAGCCGTACTAGCGGGGGGAGGAATGAGCAGTTCTTC. Residues: CASSRTSGGRNEQFF.

The chain is built from TRBV30 and TRBJ1-2; D gene ambiguous. Per germline, CDR1 GTSNPN and CDR2 SVGIG (reference sequence). The CDR3 sequence is 16 residues long. V gave up 5 bases and J gave up 4 bases, with 23 bases separating them. This CDR3 is CAWAVPPLREVYGYTF. The CDR3 DNA is TGTGCCTGGGCCGTACCACCCCTAAGGGAAGTCTATGGCTACACCTTC.

The CDR3 is CASSIVGSSTDTQYF. Here the CDR3 DNA reads TGCGCCAGCAGCATCGTAGGCTCTAGCACAGATACGCAGTATTTT. The chain recombines TRBV5-1 with TRBJ2-3; D remains unclear. Trimming stripped 4 bases from V and 0 bases from J, with 12 bases between. The CDR3 contains 15 residues. Germline lookup yields CDR1 SGHRS and CDR2 YFSETQ.

The V gene is TRBV9, the J gene TRBJ1-2, with 9 bases matching TRBD1. Per the germline V gene, CDR1 is SGDLS and CDR2 is YYNGEE. The V segment lost 3 bases and the J segment 5 bases; nucleotides outside the gene matches: 5. This CDR3 region has 14 residues. The DNA of the CDR3 is TGTGCCAGCAGCGCCGGGACAGGGTATTATGGCTACACCTTC. This sequence encodes CASSAGTGYYGYTF. The full variable domain, its missing parts supplied by reference TRBV9 and TRBJ1-2, is DSGVTQTPKHLITATGQRVTLRCSPRSGDLSVYWYQQSLDQGLQFLIQYYNGEERAKGNILERFSAQQFPDLHSELNLSSLELGDSALYFCASSAGTGYYGYTFGSGTRLTVV.

The chain has TRBV10-3 and TRBJ2-3; D uncertain. The V and J ends lost 11 bases and 0 bases respectively, with 6 bases between them. Germline V gene data show CDR1 as ENHRY and CDR2 as SYGVKD. CDR3 length: 11 amino acids. Here the CDR3 reads CALGSTDTQYF. The CDR3 nucleotides are TGTGCCCTCGGGAGCACAGATACGCAGTATTTT.

V is TRBV10-2 and J is TRBJ1-2; a weak D match, TRBD1 (6 bases). V lost 4 bases and J lost 7, with 13 bases in between. Germline-derived CDR1 and CDR2 are WSHSY and SAAADI. The CDR3 has 13 amino acids. CDR3: CASSGGARSGYTF. CDR3 nucleotide sequence: TGCGCCAGCAGTGGGGGGGCAAGGAGTGGCTACACCTTC.

This clone was seen more than once but under ten times. The rearrangement joins TRBV18 to TRBJ1-5; D is possibly TRBD1 (6 bases). V was pared by 4 bases and J by 2 bases, with 6 bases between. In germline, CDR1 is KGHSH, CDR2 LQKENI. The CDR3 contains 13 residues. CDR3 DNA: TGTGCCAGCTCACAGGGGGGCAATCAGCCCCAGCATTTT. Residues: CASSQGGNQPQHF.

The chain joins TRBV5-8 to TRBJ1-1; no reliable D call. From germline, CDR1 is SGHTS and CDR2 YDEGEE. Deletions cut 1 base from V and 1 base from J, with 5 bases between. The CDR3 is made up of 13 amino acids. For the CDR3, the DNA is TGTGCCAGCAGCTTGTATAAGAACACTGAAGCTTTCTTT. Amino acid sequence: CASSLYKNTEAFF. The complete variable domain, with remaining parts taken from reference TRBV5-8 and TRBJ1-1, reads EAGVTQSPTHLIKTRGQQATLRCSPISGHTSVYWYQQALGLGLQFLLWYDEGEERNRGNFPPRFSGRQFPNYSSELNVNALELEDSALYLCASSLYKNTEAFFGQGTRLTVV.

CDR3 residues: CAMRPGGGSTDTQYF. CDR3 coding DNA: TGTGCCATGCGCCCAGGCGGGGGGAGCACAGATACGCAGTATTTT. The gene calls are TRBV10-3 and TRBJ2-3, with 8 bases lining up with TRBD2. The germline CDR1 and CDR2 sequences are ENHRY and SYGVKD. V was pared by 9 bases and J by 0 bases, with 8 bases of the junction left unmatched. The CDR3 spans 15 residues.

This sequence joins TRBV4-1 and TRBJ1-6; 7 nucleotides match TRBD1. The CDR3 is 15 residues long. Germline assignment: CDR1 MGHRA and CDR2 YSYEKL. With V trimmed by 1 base and J by 14 bases, 11 bases remained unmatched. The CDR3 sequence is CASSQVGTETRALHF. The CDR3 DNA is TGCGCCAGCAGCCAAGTAGGGACAGAGACTCGGGCCCTCCACTTT.

The chain carries TRBV27 and TRBJ2-1; 8 bases map to TRBD2. Germline V gives CDR1 MNHEY, CDR2 SMNVEV (reference sequence). There are 16 residues in the CDR3. The V gene end was trimmed by 5 bases and the J gene end by 11 bases; junction bases not matched to a gene: 17. This chain's CDR3 is CASSRGGRAEVKQQFF. DNA for the CDR3: TGTGCCAGCAGTCGGGGGGGGAGGGCCGAGGTCAAACAGCAGTTCTTC.

J is TRBJ2-1 and V is TRBV7-3, with 10 bases fitting TRBD2. Germline CDR1 is SGHTA and CDR2 is FQGTGA. Trimming at V came to 2 bases and at J to 6 bases, leaving 4 bases not matched to a gene. The CDR3 is made up of 15 amino acids. The CDR3 DNA is TGTGCCAGCAGCTTACGTCTAGCGGGAGTCAATGAGCAGTTCTTC. Encoded protein: CASSLRLAGVNEQFF.

V gene TRBV27 combines with J gene TRBJ2-3, with TRBD1 matching 10 bases. The germline CDR1 and CDR2 sequences are MNHEY and SMNVEV (reference sequence). With V trimmed by 4 bases and J by 4 bases, 8 bases remained unmatched. The CDR3 is made up of 16 amino acids. CDR3 coding DNA: TGTGCCAGCAGTTATATATGGGACAGGGGAGCAGATACGCAGTATTTT. Protein sequence: CASSYIWDRGADTQYF.

CDR3 DNA: TGCGCCAGCAGCTTGGAGGGGGGAAGGGAAGCTTTCTTT. Translated: CASSLEGGREAFF. V is TRBV5-1 and J is TRBJ1-1; TRBD1 might be the D (6 bases). Trimming took off 0 bases at V and 8 bases at J, with 11 bases between the two ends. CDR1 SGHRS and CDR2 YFSETQ come from the germline V gene. The CDR3 runs 13 residues. Combining the CDR3 with reference TRBV5-1 and TRBJ1-1 gives the whole variable domain KAGVTQTPRYLIKTRGQQVTLSCSPISGHRSVSWYQQTPGQGLQFLFEYFSETQRNKGNFPGRFSGRQFSNSRSEMNVSTLELGDSALYLCASSLEGGREAFFGQGTRLTVV.

This chain links TRBV10-3 with TRBJ1-2; TRBD1 matches 7 bases. This CDR3 contains 11 residues. The V gene's germline CDR1 is ENHRY and CDR2 SYGVKD. J was trimmed by 4 bases and V by 7 bases; bases with no gene match: 0. CDR3 nucleotide sequence: TGTGCCATCACAGGGGGCTATGGCTACACCTTC. Its translation is CAITGGYGYTF.

This chain uses TRBV5-6 with TRBJ2-5; 8 bases map to TRBD1. The CDR3 runs 16 residues. Germline CDR1 is SGHDT and CDR2 is YYEEEE. Trimming took 0 bases from V and 3 from J; bases not matched to a gene: 7. CDR3 sequence: CASSLGQGRPKETQYF. The CDR3 DNA sequence: TGTGCCAGCAGCTTGGGACAGGGGAGACCCAAAGAGACCCAGTACTTC.

The chain employs TRBV5-8 and TRBJ2-2; 12 nucleotides line up with TRBD2. Germline lookup yields CDR1 SGHTS and CDR2 YDEGEE. V was pared by 5 bases and J by 2 bases, with 10 bases of the junction left unmatched. The CDR3 consists of 18 residues. This chain's CDR3 is CASRMELTSGSNTGELFF. CDR3 nucleotide sequence: TGTGCCAGCAGGATGGAACTGACTAGCGGGAGTAACACCGGGGAGCTGTTTTTT. Complete variable domain (other parts from reference TRBV5-8 and TRBJ2-2): EAGVTQSPTHLIKTRGQQATLRCSPISGHTSVYWYQQALGLGLQFLLWYDEGEERNRGNFPPRFSGRQFPNYSSELNVNALELEDSALYLCASRMELTSGSNTGELFFGEGSRLTVL.

In its sample, this clone was seen once. The rearrangement uses TRBV30 and TRBJ1-5; no definite D call. CDR1 is GTSNPN, CDR2 SVGIG, per germline (reference sequence). The V gene lost 0 bases and the J gene lost 4 bases, with 7 bases spanning the gap. The CDR3 covers 13 residues. The CDR3 DNA follows: TGTGCCTGGAGTGTCGATGGAAATCAGCCCCAGCATTTT. Amino acid sequence: CAWSVDGNQPQHF. The full variable domain, with the rest looked up from reference TRBV30 and TRBJ1-5, is SQTIHQWPATLVQPVGSPLSLECTVEGTSNPNLYWYRQAAGRGLQLLFYSVGIGQISSEVPQNLSASRPQDRQFILSSKKLLLSDSGFYLCAWSVDGNQPQHFGDGTRLSIL.

The chain employs TRBV19 and TRBJ1-2; D uncertain. Germline V gene lookup returns CDR1 LNHDA and CDR2 SQIVND (reference sequence). V shed 8 bases and J shed 4 bases, with 11 bases lying between them. The CDR3 sequence is 12 residues long. CDR3 protein: CASQKTGYGYTF. The CDR3 DNA sequence: TGTGCCAGTCAGAAGACGGGCTATGGCTACACCTTC.

The chain is built from TRBV7-6 and TRBJ1-1; no clear D gene. CDR3 size: 14 residues. CDR1 and CDR2 (germline): SGHVS, FNYEAQ. The V gene lost 5 bases and the J gene lost 1 base, with 11 bases spanning the gap. CDR3 amino acids: CASSPEAGNTEAFF. DNA for the CDR3: TGTGCCAGCAGCCCCGAGGCGGGGAACACTGAAGCTTTCTTT.

The chain recombines TRBV6-1 with TRBJ2-3, with 7 bases aligning to TRBD1. CDR1 and CDR2 from the germline V gene are MNHNS and SASEGT. V was pared by 3 bases and J by 1 base, with 1 base of the junction left unmatched. The CDR3 spans 14 residues. The CDR3 reads CASSEQGGTDTQYF. CDR3 nucleotides: TGTGCCAGCAGTGAGCAGGGGGGCACAGATACGCAGTATTTT.

V usage is TRBV6-5 and J usage is TRBJ1-1; D uncertain. The CDR3 totals 14 residues. V was trimmed by 4 bases and J by 0 bases, leaving 9 bases between them. Germline lookup yields CDR1 MNHEY and CDR2 SVGAGI. The CDR3 is CASSSRRLNTEAFF. The CDR3, as DNA: TGTGCCAGCAGTTCTCGACGGTTGAACACTGAAGCTTTCTTT.

The chain combines TRBV28 with TRBJ2-7; D remains unclear. Trimming took 3 bases from V and 3 from J, leaving 3 bases between them. CDR1 MDHEN and CDR2 SYDVKM come from the germline V gene. The CDR3 runs to 11 residues. This CDR3 is CASSLGYEQYF. As DNA, the CDR3 is TGTGCCAGCAGTTTGGGCTACGAGCAGTACTTC.

V gene TRBV5-1 combines with J gene TRBJ2-7; TRBD1 matches at 10 bases. Germline V gives CDR1 SGHRS, CDR2 YFSETQ. The CDR3 has 15 amino acids. The V segment lost 7 bases and the J segment 2 bases; nucleotides outside the gene matches: 9. CDR3: CASCPMTGGTYEQYF. CDR3 nucleotide sequence: TGCGCCAGCTGCCCCATGACAGGGGGCACCTACGAGCAGTACTTC.

The chain employs TRBV30 and TRBJ2-1; D is perhaps TRBD1 or TRBD2 (5 bases each). The CDR3 sequence is 15 residues long. V lost 4 bases and J lost 4, with 17 bases in between. CDR1 and CDR2 (germline): GTSNPN, SVGIG (reference sequence). CDR3 in amino acids: CAWNRRGVLYNEQFF. Here the CDR3 DNA reads TGTGCCTGGAACCGTAGAGGGGTTCTTTACAATGAGCAGTTCTTC.